This note documents a single T cell receptor beta chain sequence. The antigen is not known. The entry originates in a study of graft-versus-host responses after intestinal transplantation. Across the whole study: Transplantation in recipients was multivisceral, liver-intestinal, or isolated intestinal. Findings and caveats of the study: Early after transplant, HvG clones declined as circulating GvH clones peaked.

TCRdb keeps only in-frame clones here, not all; method: immunoSEQ multiplex PCR. The sample includes fewer than 120,000 clones, approximately 92% of them seen just once. The germline V gene has CDR1 SGHDN and CDR2 FVKESK. Germline trimming cut 3 bases from V and 2 bases from J; bases unmatched to any gene: 4. The CDR3 sequence is 16 residues long. The sequence came from a human donor who received an intestinal transplant. The chain uses TRBV14 and TRBJ2-3; TRBD2 matches 11 bases. The source material was unstimulated CD8+ T cells sorted from spleen or lymph node cells, sampled before intestinal transplant. The CDR3: CASSQPGLADTDTQYF. CDR3 in DNA: TGTGCCAGCAGCCAGCCGGGACTAGCGGACACAGATACGCAGTATTTT.